The 27 T cell receptor beta chains listed next were all sequenced from one sample in a study of cytomegalovirus exposure and HLA in healthy donors. A multiplex PCR was run with 60 Vbeta primers and 13 Jbeta primers. Sequencing used immunoSEQ multiplex PCR; TCRdb keeps in-frame clones, though not all of them. The repertoire holds some 180,000 clones, with around 80% as singletons. Input material: PBMCs. Every receptor here comes from a man aged 18 to 29 in good health and CMV-seronegative.

The V call is TRBV29-1, the J call TRBJ2-1; D is undetermined. V gave up 2 bases and J gave up 4 bases, with 15 bases separating them. There are 15 residues in the CDR3. Germline V gene sequence: CDR1 SQVTM, CDR2 ANQGSEA. CDR3 amino acids: CSVEYPTVPYNEQFF. CDR3 bases: TGCAGCGTTGAATACCCTACAGTCCCTTACAATGAGCAGTTCTTC.

The genes are TRBV4-1 and TRBJ2-3, with TRBD2 matching over 12 bases. The CDR3 length is 17 residues. V dropped 2 bases and J dropped 2; count of bases not matched to a gene: 5. Germline V lookup: CDR1 MGHRA, CDR2 YSYEKL. CDR3 residues: CASSQKLAGGSTDTQYF. CDR3 sequence (DNA): TGCGCCAGCAGCCAAAAACTAGCGGGGGGCTCCACAGATACGCAGTATTTT.

This clone was counted between two and nine times. The V call is TRBV27, the J call TRBJ2-7; D gene unclear. The CDR3 covers 15 residues. Trimming stripped 2 bases from V and 3 bases from J, with 14 bases between. The germline V gene encodes CDR1 MNHEY and CDR2 SMNVEV (reference sequence). The CDR3, as DNA: TGTGCCAGCAGTTTAGTACACAGTTTTAACTACGAGCAGTACTTC. Translating gives CASSLVHSFNYEQYF.

The gene calls are TRBV7-2 and TRBJ2-5; D call uncertain. Trimming took 1 base from V and 1 from J, leaving 13 bases between them. The CDR3 runs to 16 residues. Per the germline V gene, CDR1 is SGHTA and CDR2 is FQGNSA. CDR3 in amino acids: CASSLGAVNLQETQYF. CDR3 coding DNA: TGTGCCAGCAGCTTAGGCGCGGTGAACCTCCAAGAGACCCAGTACTTC.

The V call is TRBV6-7, the J call TRBJ1-4; 7 bases agree with TRBD1. TRBV6-7 is given ORF status, its function remaining uncertain. This CDR3 has 17 amino acids. The trim removed 0 bases at V and 4 bases at J, leaving 8 bases unmatched. This chain's CDR3 is CASSYSNGTDFNEKLFF. The CDR3 nucleotides read TGTGCCAGCAGTTACTCGAACGGGACAGACTTTAATGAAAAACTGTTTTTT.

The gene calls are TRBV19 and TRBJ1-5; possibly TRBD1 for D (6 bases). Germline lookup yields CDR1 LNHDA and CDR2 SQIVND (reference sequence). This CDR3 spans 14 amino acids. Trimming pared 3 bases from V and 5 bases from J, leaving 11 bases between. CDR3 DNA sequence: TGTGCCAGTAGTATGCGGGGGCTCGATCAGCCCCAGCATTTT. Its translation is CASSMRGLDQPQHF.

The chain recombines TRBV5-6 with TRBJ2-1, with 7 nucleotides matching TRBD2. The CDR3 totals 18 residues. V lost 0 bases, J lost 4 bases, and 13 bases stayed unmatched. Germline V gives CDR1 SGHDT, CDR2 YYEEEE. The CDR3 loop reads CASSLVGSLAPPYNEQFF. CDR3 DNA sequence: TGTGCCAGCAGCTTGGTGGGTTCACTAGCGCCGCCTTACAATGAGCAGTTCTTC.

This clone appeared a few times. V is TRBV19 and J is TRBJ2-2; D possibly corresponds to TRBD2 (5 bases). CDR3 length equals 14 residues. The germline V gene encodes CDR1 LNHDA and CDR2 SQIVND (reference sequence). Trimming stripped 5 bases from V and 3 bases from J, with 10 bases between. The CDR3 DNA reads TGTGCCAGTAGTCCGAGGGTTGACACCGGGGAGCTGTTTTTT. Translated: CASSPRVDTGELFF.

This clone was found once. The rearrangement links TRBV2 to TRBJ2-1, with D hard to call. There are 12 residues in the CDR3. Trimming left V 3 bases short and J 6 bases short, with 6 bases between. Germline lookup yields CDR1 SNHLY and CDR2 FYNNEI. CDR3 protein: CASSDPGNEQFF. Written as DNA, the CDR3 is TGTGCCAGCAGTGACCCAGGCAATGAGCAGTTCTTC.

This chain connects TRBV7-8 to TRBJ1-2; D is unclear. The V gene lost 3 bases and the J gene lost 6 bases, with 11 bases spanning the gap. Germline CDR1 reads SGHVS; CDR2 reads FQNEAQ. This CDR3 has 13 amino acids. CDR3 region: CASSLEGRNGYTF. Here the CDR3 DNA reads TGTGCCAGCAGCTTGGAAGGCAGGAATGGCTACACCTTC. Together with reference TRBV7-8 and TRBJ1-2, the CDR3 gives the full variable domain: GAGVSQSPRYKVAKRGQDVALRCDPISGHVSLFWYQQALGQGPEFLTYFQNEAQLDKSGLPSDRFFAERPEGSVSTLKIQRTQQEDSAVYLCASSLEGRNGYTFGSGTRLTVV.

V usage is TRBV19 and J usage is TRBJ2-7; D is perhaps TRBD1 (5 bases). Germline V gene lookup returns CDR1 LNHDA and CDR2 SQIVND (reference sequence). The CDR3 loop spans 13 amino acids. V was cut by 3 bases and J by 7 bases, with 13 bases left in between. The chain's CDR3 is CASSIGDSREQYF. CDR3 coding DNA: TGTGCCAGTAGTATCGGCGACAGTCGGGAGCAGTACTTC.

The gene calls are TRBV30 and TRBJ1-4, with TRBD1 matching 7 bases. CDR1 and CDR2 (germline): GTSNPN, SVGIG (reference sequence). The CDR3 covers 14 residues. V shed 5 bases and J 8 bases; nucleotides not matched to a gene: 11. The CDR3 loop reads CAWGYRGVGEKLFF. CDR3 in DNA: TGTGCCTGGGGATACAGGGGAGTTGGGGAAAAACTGTTTTTT.

V usage is TRBV7-9 and J usage is TRBJ2-7; D unresolved. V lost 8 bases, J lost 2 bases, and 10 bases lay in between. The germline CDR1 and CDR2 sequences are SEHNR and FQNEAQ (reference sequence). The CDR3 extends over 12 amino acids. This CDR3 is CASASTPYEQYF. Here the CDR3 DNA reads TGTGCCAGCGCCTCGACACCCTACGAGCAGTACTTC. The full variable domain, its missing parts supplied by reference TRBV7-9 and TRBJ2-7, is DTGVSQNPRHKITKRGQNVTFRCDPISEHNRLYWYRQTLGQGPEFLTYFQNEAQLEKSRLLSDRFSAERPKGSFSTLEIQRTEQGDSAMYLCASASTPYEQYFGPGTRLTVT.

This chain links TRBV6-8 with TRBJ2-5; TRBD2 agrees at 10 bases. The CDR3 totals 15 residues. V trimming: 2 bases; J trimming: 4 bases; junction bases outside the gene matches: 4. Germline CDR1 MNHGY, CDR2 SAAAGT. The CDR3, as DNA: TGTGCCAGCAGTTACCGGACTAGCGGCCCAGAGACCCAGTACTTC. This gives the protein CASSYRTSGPETQYF.

This chain links TRBV30 with TRBJ2-7; the match to TRBD2 covers 7 bases. Per the germline V gene, CDR1 is GTSNPN and CDR2 is SVGIG (reference sequence). V dropped 2 bases and J dropped 0; count of bases not matched to a gene: 7. The CDR3 has 15 amino acids. The DNA for the CDR3 is TGTGCCTGGAGTTCCAGCGGGGCTTACTCCTACGAGCAGTACTTC. Encoded protein: CAWSSSGAYSYEQYF.

The V call is TRBV19, the J call TRBJ2-5; D not certain. CDR3 length: 16 amino acids. The germline gives CDR1 LNHDA, CDR2 SQIVND (reference sequence). Trimming removed 1 base at V and 0 bases at J, with 12 bases between. The CDR3 DNA follows: TGTGCCAGTAGTATAGTCGGCGGCACTTACCAAGAGACCCAGTACTTC. The encoded protein is CASSIVGGTYQETQYF.

The chain is built from TRBV5-8 and TRBJ2-5; possible D gene TRBD2, 6 bases. Deletions cut 3 bases from V and 5 bases from J, with 20 bases between. The CDR3 consists of 16 residues. Germline assignment: CDR1 SGHTS and CDR2 YDEGEE. CDR3 region: CASSSRGATPAETQYF. CDR3 in DNA: TGTGCCAGCAGCTCGCGGGGAGCGACCCCGGCGGAGACCCAGTACTTC.

The chain is built from TRBV6-6 and TRBJ1-2; 7 bases align to TRBD1. There are 16 residues in the CDR3. From germline, CDR1 is MNHNY and CDR2 SVGAGI (reference sequence). V trimming: 2 bases; J trimming: 4 bases; junction bases outside the gene matches: 10. CDR3 DNA sequence: TGTGCCAGCAGTTACGACGGGTCAGGGGGTGGCTATGGCTACACCTTC. This codes for CASSYDGSGGGYGYTF.

The V gene is TRBV27, the J gene TRBJ2-7; TRBD2 aligns across 7 bases. CDR1 and CDR2 from the germline V gene are MNHEY and SMNVEV (reference sequence). Unmatched junction bases numbered 8, after V lost 5 bases and J lost 1 base. The CDR3 extends over 15 amino acids. The CDR3 region has the DNA TGTGCCAGCAGTCCCCACGGGAGGACGTCCTACGAGCAGTACTTC. Protein sequence: CASSPHGRTSYEQYF.

The chain employs TRBV6-1 and TRBJ2-5; 7 positions agree with TRBD2. The better agreement between TRBJ2-7 and the DNA end casts doubt on the J call. The CDR3 length is 17 residues. Germline V CDR1 and CDR2: MNHNS, SASEGT. The DNA of the CDR3 is TGTGCCAGCAGTGAATCCTCGTACGCGGGAGCTGAAGACGAGCAGTACTTC. This codes for CASSESSYAGAEDEQYF.

This chain's CDR3 is CASSPQGKVGYTF. For the CDR3, the DNA is TGTGCCAGCAGTCCGCAGGGGAAAGTTGGCTACACCTTC. The chain couples TRBV27 to TRBJ1-2; D perhaps matches TRBD1 (6 bases). CDR1 is MNHEY, CDR2 SMNVEV, per germline (reference sequence). Trimming left V 5 bases short and J 7 bases short, with 14 bases between. CDR3 length: 13 residues.

The V call is TRBV6-5, the J call TRBJ2-1, with D maybe TRBD2 (5 bases). Germline V gives CDR1 MNHEY, CDR2 SVGAGI. This CDR3 is 15 amino acids long. V lost 5 bases and J 6 bases, leaving 17 bases between the germline ends. The CDR3 DNA reads TGTGCCAGCAGTGCGGACTGGTCCGACGTCAATGAGCAGTTCTTC. This sequence encodes CASSADWSDVNEQFF.

The sample holds a few counts of this clone. The gene calls are TRBV7-8 and TRBJ2-7; 8 bases map to TRBD1. The CDR3 covers 17 residues. The junction had 10 bases not matched to a gene; V was cut back by 1 base and J by 2 bases. Looked up from germline, CDR1 is SGHVS and CDR2 is FQNEAQ. The CDR3 bases are TGTGCCAGCAGCTTAGGGACCGGACAGGGCGAGCCCTACGAGCAGTACTTC. It codes for CASSLGTGQGEPYEQYF.

CDR3: CASGSSGSGETQYF. The CDR3 DNA reads TGTGCTAGTGGTTCTAGCGGGAGTGGAGAGACCCAGTACTTC. This chain links TRBV12-5 with TRBJ2-5; 10 bases are a match to TRBD2. J was trimmed by 4 bases and V by 4 bases; bases with no gene match: 3. CDR1 is LGHNT, CDR2 FRNRAP, per germline. The CDR3 is 14 amino acids.

The V and J genes are TRBV7-9 and TRBJ2-1, with 11 bases aligning to TRBD2. CDR3 length: 16 residues. Germline V lookup: CDR1 SEHNR, CDR2 FQNEAQ (reference sequence). After removal of 0 bases from V and 5 bases from J, the junction contained 3 bases not matched to a gene. The CDR3 bases are TGTGCCAGCAGCTTAGCGCGACTAGCGGGACACAATGAGCAGTTCTTC. It yields the protein CASSLARLAGHNEQFF.

This clone was counted between two and nine times. This chain connects TRBV7-9 to TRBJ2-5; 9 nucleotides align to TRBD2. With V trimmed by 0 bases and J by 2 bases, 7 bases remained unmatched. This CDR3 is 17 amino acids long. The V gene's germline CDR1 is SEHNR and CDR2 FQNEAQ (reference sequence). CDR3 DNA: TGTGCCAGCAGCTTAGCGAGAGCTAGCGGGGTGCAAGAGACCCAGTACTTC. Translation gives CASSLARASGVQETQYF.

This rearrangement joins TRBV7-6 to TRBJ2-7, with 9 bases identical to TRBD2. The germline gives CDR1 SGHVS, CDR2 FNYEAQ. With 5 bases clipped from V and 3 bases from J, the junction kept 5 bases outside the gene matches. The CDR3 is made up of 14 amino acids. As DNA, the CDR3 is TGTGCCAGCAGCCCGGCGACTAGCGGCTACGAGCAGTACTTC. Its translation: CASSPATSGYEQYF.